This TCR beta chain was profiled in a study of post-analysis software for immune sequencing data. Study summary: Clinical courses comprised relapsing-remitting, secondary progressive and progressive-relapsing multiple sclerosis.

Trimming pared 2 bases from V and 4 bases from J, leaving 17 bases between. Germline assignment: CDR1 MGHRA and CDR2 YSYEKL. The CDR3 runs to 16 residues. cDNA libraries for TCR beta contained unique molecular identifiers. Roughly 490,000 cDNA molecules came from roughly 1 to 10 million T cells. TCRdb recomputed calls from the PCR reads with MiXCR, one row per CDR3 protein. The table shows about 260,000 distinct CDR3 sequences, with just over 35% occurring only once. Whole-study results and caveats: By F measure, samples from a shared preparation batch strongly co-clustered. The five TRBV segments detected at higher frequency in patients than in controls included TRBV5-6, TRBV5-1 and TRBV20-1. Normalized Chao1 diversity was significantly reduced in patients versus controls.

This clonotype was observed many times. What it recognizes is unknown. Sequencing was done on a sample of blood. This chain connects TRBV4-1 to TRBJ1-2; unclear D gene. This clonotype originated in a girl aged 5 to 17 with multiple sclerosis. In DNA, the CDR3 is TGCGCCAGCAGCCAAATCGGAGCTGAGCGGGGCTATGGCTACACCTTC. This translates into CASSQIGAERGYGYTF.